This T cell receptor (beta chain) was captured in a study of siplizumab effects on memory and regulatory T cells (dated by TCRdb to the late 2010s). In terms of the full investigation: The study looked at the effect of siplizumab, an anti-CD2 antibody, on alloreactive T-cell subsets in allogeneic mixed lymphocyte reactions made from human PBMCs. Paper-wide results and their limitations: Because sequences below about 10^-5 frequency were poorly captured, only a minor fraction of alloreactive clones could be mapped to unstimulated subsets. A naive or memory phenotype could not be assigned to roughly 75-96% of proliferating CD4+ or CD8+ clones. In reactions with siplizumab, an average of around 70% of mappable alloreactive CD4+ clones were Treg-derived, compared with roughly 30% in control reactions. Whether proliferating Tregs from siplizumab cultures were suppressive was not functionally confirmed. Compared with memory T cells, unstimulated naive T cells appeared more diverse, and naive cells seemed to make a substantial contribution to the alloresponse. Siplizumab significantly lowered the cumulative frequency of alloreactive sequences that could be traced to unstimulated CD4+ memory T cells.

As concerns this clone: The antigen this receptor binds is unknown. No base-level quality is on record; no much larger clone is a single base apart.

CDR3 length: 14 amino acids, cysteine to phenylalanine. Just the 42-base CDR3 DNA is kept, in frame starting at base 1. The junction shows trimming of 1 base on V and 3 bases on J, plus 10 bases between the germline ends. The CDR1 and CDR2 encoded by the germline V gene are LGHNA and YSLEER. Sorted unstimulated T cells and proliferating T cells recovered from mixed lymphocyte reactions underwent TCRbeta CDR3 sequencing. Fresh whole blood from approximately 9 HLA-typed healthy donors was used to isolate PBMCs. The library came from the immunoSEQ multiplex PCR assay. Some 100,000 TCR templates per sample were assayed by the deep sequencing platform. Genomic DNA extracted from sorted T cells was used for TCRbeta CDR3 sequencing. On the authors' methods: The R programming language was used for clonal analysis of TCRbeta CDR3 data. Comparing unstimulated samples against CFSE-low samples taken after the reaction was how alloreactive CD4+ and CD8+ clones were defined. Alloreactive CD4+ clones were assigned to regulatory or non-regulatory origin by matching sequences to sorted unstimulated Treg and non-Treg repertoires. TCRdb's version of the immuneACCESS table is confined to in-frame rearrangements and falls short of the full clone set. An unresolved V gene accounts for under half of the shortfall where checked; the remainder is of unknown origin. That table is the source of V, J and clone size, and D and trimming were worked out from the DNA. The sample has 50,000 or so clones on record, more than 80% of them singletons. The leading ten clones occupy approximately 38% of the sample.

Sequenced input: CD8+ T cells sorted from blood. The clonotype originates from a human donor in good health. Recombination joined TRBV4-3 with TRBJ2-7; the D gene is perhaps TRBD1, on 5 matching bases. The DNA sequence is as follows: TGCGCCAGCAGCCAAGGTTTAGACAGCTACGAGCAGTACTTC. This gives the protein CASSQGLDSYEQYF.